The rows below give T cell receptor beta chains drawn from one sample of a study of T cells after yellow fever vaccination. MiXCR, run by TCRdb on the 5' RACE reads, gives a single entry per CDR3 protein. Of hundreds of thousands of distinct CDR3 sequences in the sample, about 13% are singletons; the top ten hold around 15%. The source material was PBMCs, sampled on the day of the yellow fever booster vaccination. These receptors were taken from a young man who received the YFV17D yellow fever vaccine. The CDR3 runs from the conserved cysteine through the conserved F or W. The D gene is left open where the match is weak. Size is stated for part of the rows, as once, few or many counts, or as a class when the clone is expanded.

TRBJ1-5 few NA TRBV10-3 CAISDSQGDQPQHF TGTGCCATCAGTGATTCGCAGGGCGATCAGCCCCAGCATTTT
TRBJ1-5 NA NA TRBV7-6 CASSSSPTRGNQPQHF TGTGCCAGCAGCTCGTCCCCAACCCGAGGAAATCAGCCCCAGCATTTT
TRBJ2-7 many NA TRBV10-3 CAISEVVGSATYEQYF TGTGCCATCAGTGAGGTCGTCGGGAGCGCCACTTACGAGCAGTACTTC
TRBJ1-1 few NA TRBV5-1 CASSSKTTAMNTEAFF TGCGCCAGCAGCTCAAAAACGACAGCCATGAACACTGAAGCTTTCTTT
TRBJ2-7 few TRBD2 TRBV19 CASSRLAGEIEQYF TGTGCCAGTAGCCGACTAGCGGGAGAAATCGAGCAGTACTTC
TRBJ1-1 few NA TRBV19 CASSIAGTGTTEAFF TGTGCCAGTAGTATAGCGGGGACTGGGACCACTGAAGCTTTCTTT
TRBJ2-7 NA TRBD2 TRBV11-2 CASSLPFSPTSDKTYEQYF TGTGCCAGCAGCTTACCCTTTTCCCCGACTAGCGACAAAACCTACGAGCAGTACTTC
TRBJ1-2 once NA TRBV11-2 CASSLHHPVANYGYTF TGTGCCAGCAGCTTACACCACCCAGTAGCTAACTATGGCTACACCTTC
TRBJ2-3 NA NA TRBV7-2 CASTGTGASTDTQYF TGTGCCAGCACCGGAACAGGAGCTAGCACAGATACGCAGTATTTT
TRBJ2-2 few NA TRBV7-2 CASRPGSYTGELFF TGTGCCAGCAGACCGGGATCCTACACCGGGGAGCTGTTTTTT
TRBJ2-5 few NA TRBV5-1 CASSSSGTGQETQYF TGCGCCAGCAGCTCTTCTGGTACAGGACAAGAGACCCAGTACTTC
TRBJ2-1 few NA TRBV7-2 CASSSRPRESYNEQFF TGTGCCAGCAGCTCCCGTCCTAGAGAGTCCTACAATGAGCAGTTCTTC
TRBJ1-2 NA NA TRBV5-4 CASSLAGGRGYTF TGTGCCAGCAGCTTGGCCGGGGGAAGGGGCTACACCTTC
TRBJ1-1 NA NA TRBV5-1 CASRRDRAVTEAFF TGCGCCAGCAGGAGGGATAGGGCTGTGACTGAAGCTTTCTTT
TRBJ2-3 NA NA TRBV24-1 CATSGAVTDTQYF TGTGCCACCAGTGGAGCGGTTACAGATACGCAGTATTTT
TRBJ2-5 NA NA TRBV15 CATSRGQGIETQYF TGTGCCACCAGCAGAGGGCAGGGGATAGAGACCCAGTACTTC